The 17 T cell receptor beta chains below were found in one sample sequenced in a study of tumor and adjacent non-tumor tissue in lung cancer. The template was RNA from unsorted bulk tissue. A modified ARM-PCR protocol with three rounds of nested PCR amplified TCRbeta. Each CDR3 protein gets one entry after TCRdb re-called the multiplex PCR reads with MiXCR. The sample records about 93,000 distinct CDR3 sequences, approximately 65% being singletons. The sequencing input was lung tumor tissue. Source of these receptors: a man in his 60s with non-small cell lung cancer.

A few counts support this clonotype. The V call is TRBV15, the J call TRBJ2-4, with 15 nucleotides matching TRBD2. Trimming cost V 11 bases and J 4 bases; bases outside gene matches: 6. Germline loops: CDR1 LNHNV, CDR2 YYDKDF (reference sequence). The CDR3 covers 15 residues. This chain's CDR3 is CAAGLAGGRKNIQYF. CDR3 coding DNA: TGTGCCGCCGGACTAGCGGGAGGGAGAAAAAACATTCAGTACTTC.

The gene calls are TRBV20-1 and TRBJ1-4; D is uncertain. V lost 8 bases to trimming and J lost 5 bases, with 12 bases between them. Looked up from germline, CDR1 is DFQATT and CDR2 is SNEGSKA (reference sequence). This CDR3 comprises 12 residues. The CDR3 sequence is CSMPGPNEKLFF. CDR3 bases: TGCAGTATGCCGGGCCCAAATGAAAAACTGTTTTTT.

Turning to this clonotype: The junction departs from the called germline gene at one end, perhaps through a read error. This sequence joins TRBV4-1 and TRBJ1-2, with D uncertain. This CDR3 contains 15 residues. Germline V gene sequence: CDR1 MGHRA, CDR2 YSYEKL. This CDR3 reads CTSSQVSGTHYGYTF. In DNA form, the CDR3 reads TGCACCAGCAGTCAAGTCTCAGGAACCCACTATGGTTACACCTTC.

This clonotype was picked up a small number of times. The V and J genes are TRBV28 and TRBJ1-2; TRBD1 is a possible D gene (5 bases). V lost 7 bases and J 6 bases, leaving 18 bases between the germline ends. Germline V gives CDR1 MDHEN, CDR2 SYDVKM. The CDR3 sequence is 14 residues long. This chain's CDR3 is CASITFRGGDGYTF. The DNA for the CDR3 is TGTGCCAGCATTACCTTTCGGGGGGGGGATGGCTACACCTTC.

On this clonotype: A much larger clone lies a single base off, so this may be a read error. This chain links TRBV28 with TRBJ2-7; D may be TRBD1 (6 bases). Germline assignment: CDR1 MDHEN and CDR2 SYDVKM. The CDR3 spans 14 residues. In nucleotides, the CDR3 is TGTGCCAGCGGTAGGACAGCCAACCCCTACGGGCAGTACTTC. This translates into CASGRTANPYGQYF.

Remarks on this clonotype: A clone one base away is much larger, so this may be a read error. The V and J genes are TRBV20-1 and TRBJ2-5; D uncertain. The CDR3 has 14 residues. Germline V gene lookup returns CDR1 DFQATT and CDR2 SNEGSKA (reference sequence). CDR3 bases: TGCAGTGCTAGAGATATGGCAGACCAAGAGAGCCAGTACTTC. Protein: CSARDMADQESQYF.

This clonotype was seen ten or more times. The V call is TRBV28, the J call TRBJ2-7, with D perhaps TRBD1 (7 bases). The CDR3 has 14 residues. CDR1 and CDR2 from the germline V gene are MDHEN and SYDVKM. V dropped 8 bases and J dropped 3 bases, with 17 bases sitting between them. The CDR3 loop is CASHEQGGLYEQYF. DNA for the CDR3: TGTGCCAGCCACGAGCAGGGGGGCCTCTACGAGCAGTACTTC. The full variable domain, rest sourced from reference TRBV28 and TRBJ2-7, is DVKVTQSSRYLVKRTGEKVFLECVQDMDHENMFWYRQDPGLGLRLIYFSYDVKMKEKGDIPEGYSVSREKKERFSLILESASTNQTSMYLCASHEQGGLYEQYFGPGTRLTVT.

Many counts were recorded for this clonotype. The chain combines TRBV6-1 with TRBJ2-5; D remains unclear. CDR3 size: 13 residues. Looked up from germline, CDR1 is MNHNS and CDR2 is SASEGT. V was trimmed by 3 bases and J by 4 bases, leaving 9 bases between them. The CDR3 nucleotides read TGTGCCAGCAGTGAGCCCCCCCGAGAGACCCAGTACTTC. Translated: CASSEPPRETQYF.

A note on this clonotype: The conserved phenylalanine or tryptophan is not found at the CDR3 terminus, so this likely reflects a read error. The rearrangement joins TRBV12-3 or TRBV12-4 to TRBJ2-4, with D perhaps TRBD1 (5 bases). The CDR3 loop spans 12 amino acids. V dropped 11 bases and J dropped 9 bases, with 17 bases sitting between them. The CDR3 region has the DNA TGTGCCGGCCAGGGCCCCCTAGGCATTCAGTACATC. It yields the protein CAGQGPLGIQYI.

This clonotype was recorded at least ten times. The gene calls are TRBV6-1 and TRBJ1-2; D unclear. V lost 0 bases to trimming and J lost 7 bases, with 15 bases between them. The CDR3 covers 15 residues. Germline V CDR1 and CDR2: MNHNS, SASEGT. The CDR3 region has the DNA TGTGCCAGCAGTGAAGCGCTTAATGGGCGGATTGGCTACACCTTC. Translating gives CASSEALNGRIGYTF.

V usage is TRBV6-1 and J usage is TRBJ2-5, with D tentatively TRBD2 (5 bases). Germline CDR1 is MNHNS and CDR2 is SASEGT. Trimming removed 3 bases from V and 5 bases from J, with 7 bases in between. The CDR3 loop spans 12 amino acids. Written as DNA, the CDR3 is TGTGCCAGCAGTGATCAGCGGGAGACCCAGTACTTC. This sequence encodes CASSDQRETQYF.

The chain has TRBV6-2 or TRBV6-3 and TRBJ2-1; TRBD2 aligns across 8 bases. Germline CDR1 and CDR2: MNHEY and SVGEGT. The CDR3 covers 14 residues. CDR3 amino acids: CTISSISGTNEQFF. The CDR3 nucleotides are TGTACCATCAGTTCCATTAGCGGGACCAATGAGCAGTTCTTC.

The chain couples TRBV5-1 to TRBJ2-5; 7 bases match TRBD1. CDR3 length equals 14 residues. V trimming: 4 bases; J trimming: 4 bases; junction bases outside the gene matches: 7. Germline-derived CDR1 and CDR2 are SGHRS and YFSETQ. CDR3 coding DNA: TGCGCCAGCAGCGAGGGGGCAGGGAGAGAGACCCAGTACTTC. Its protein product is CASSEGAGRETQYF.

Comment on this clonotype: A much larger clone lies a single base off, so this may be a read error. The rearrangement uses TRBV20-1 and TRBJ2-1; no definite D call. Germline V gene sequence: CDR1 DFQATT, CDR2 SNEGSKA (reference sequence). This CDR3 comprises 13 residues. The CDR3 nucleotides read TGCAGTAGCCCGGGTGGGTTCTACAATGATCAGTTCTTC. This gives the protein CSSPGGFYNDQFF.

On this clonotype itself: The junction differs from germline at one of its ends, possibly a read error. This sequence joins TRBV7-9 and TRBJ1-6; D might be TRBD1 (6 bases). Germline V gene lookup returns CDR1 SEHNR and CDR2 FQNEAQ (reference sequence). The CDR3 consists of 17 residues. This CDR3 is CASSPLTGSSYNPPLHF. Written as DNA, the CDR3 is TGTGCCAGCAGCCCACTAACAGGGAGCTCCTATAATCCACCCCTCCACTTT.

This clonotype was observed many times. V and J are TRBV29-1 and TRBJ2-5; D is possibly TRBD1 or TRBD2 (6 bases each). Germline V gene lookup returns CDR1 SQVTM and CDR2 ANQGSEA. The CDR3 contains 14 residues. The V and J ends lost 4 bases and 4 bases respectively, with 16 bases between them. CDR3 in amino acids: CSVVDRGRGETQYF. For the CDR3, the DNA is TGCAGCGTTGTTGACCGGGGGCGGGGAGAGACCCAGTACTTC.

The DNA of the CDR3 is TGTGCCAGCAGCAACACTTTTGGCGGGTTAGTTTTCCCCAATGAGCAGTTCTTC. This codes for CASSNTFGGLVFPNEQFF. J is TRBJ2-1 and V is TRBV6-5; possible D gene TRBD2, 5 bases. Trimming took 6 bases from V and 6 from J, leaving 27 bases between them. The CDR3 runs to 18 residues. Per germline, CDR1 MNHEY and CDR2 SVGAGI.